This TCR beta chain originates from a study of blood T cells in healthy people across ages. Study at large: Capturing about one barcoded beta molecule per two T cells was achieved by template switching.

Study-wide points: Reliance upon unsorted PBMCs precluded definitive naive versus antigen-experienced comparison.

Then a second PCR, running about 6 to 12 cycles, was carried out with a sample-barcoded 5' primer and a J-beta primer mix. Every single cDNA molecule received a tag from a template-switch adaptor with 12 random nucleotides. In TCRdb, the 5' RACE reads were re-called with MiXCR into one record per CDR3 protein. The data hold approximately 770,000 distinct CDR3 sequences, with 58% observed a single time. Per sample, at least 5 micrograms of total RNA were extracted. Per germline, CDR1 MDHEN and CDR2 SYDVKM. The CDR3 is 15 residues long. J lost 7 bases, V lost 7 bases, and 11 bases had no gene match. Comments on this clonotype: Antigen unknown.

The TCR sequence derives from a man aged 25 to 45 in good health. The chain combines TRBV28 with TRBJ2-3, with 10 bases that match TRBD2. The sequenced sample was blood. The CDR3 sequence: CASTFSGGRRNTQYF. The CDR3 DNA follows: TGTGCCAGCACCTTTAGCGGGGGGCGGCGAAATACGCAGTATTTT. The full variable domain, in which reference TRBV28 and TRBJ2-3 provide the parts outside the CDR3, is DVKVTQSSRYLVKRTGEKVFLECVQDMDHENMFWYRQDPGLGLRLIYFSYDVKMKEKGDIPEGYSVSREKKERFSLILESASTNQTSMYLCASTFSGGRRNTQYFGPGTRLTVL.